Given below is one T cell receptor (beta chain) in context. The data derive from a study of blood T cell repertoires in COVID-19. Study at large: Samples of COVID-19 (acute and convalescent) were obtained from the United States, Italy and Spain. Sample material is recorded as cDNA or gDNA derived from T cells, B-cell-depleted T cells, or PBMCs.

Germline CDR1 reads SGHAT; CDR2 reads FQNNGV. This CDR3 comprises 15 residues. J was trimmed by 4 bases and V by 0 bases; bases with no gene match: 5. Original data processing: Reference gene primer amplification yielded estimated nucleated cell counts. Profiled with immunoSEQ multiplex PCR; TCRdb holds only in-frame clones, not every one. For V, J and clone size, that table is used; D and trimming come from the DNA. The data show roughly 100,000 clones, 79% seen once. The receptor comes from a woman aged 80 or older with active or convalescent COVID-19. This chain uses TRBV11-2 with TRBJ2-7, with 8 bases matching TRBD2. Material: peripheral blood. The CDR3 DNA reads TGTGCCAGCAGCTTAGATCCTAGCGGGCTATACGAGCAGTACTTC. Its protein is CASSLDPSGLYEQYF.